The next 21 T cell receptor beta chains were all read from a single sample in a study of blood T cell repertoires in COVID-19. Produced via immunoSEQ multiplex PCR; TCRdb's table is partial and in-frame only. The data show about 60,000 clones, 70% to 80% seen once. Sequenced: peripheral blood. These receptors were collected from a man aged 50 to 59 with active or convalescent COVID-19.

On this clone itself: A much larger clone differs by one base, so this may be a read error. The J gene is TRBJ2-1, the V gene TRBV29-1, with 7 bases matching TRBD1. Per germline, CDR1 SQVTM and CDR2 ANQGSEA. J was trimmed by 10 bases and V by 6 bases; bases with no gene match: 18. This CDR3 has 15 amino acids. Written as DNA, the CDR3 is TGCAGCGTAGAGGGGGCGGACAGGTGGACGCGGGAGCAGTTCTTC. The encoded protein is CSVEGADRWTREQFF.

The chain employs TRBV15 and TRBJ2-3, with 8 bases aligning to TRBD2. Germline CDR1 reads LNHNV; CDR2 reads YYDKDF (reference sequence). The V and J ends lost 2 bases and 1 base, in that order; junction bases with no gene match: 8. CDR3 length: 17 amino acids. CDR3 in amino acids: CATSRPPRRGGTDTQYF. CDR3 in DNA: TGTGCCACCAGCAGACCCCCCCGGCGGGGGGGCACAGATACGCAGTATTTT. The full variable domain, in which reference TRBV15 and TRBJ2-3 provide the parts outside the CDR3, is DAMVIQNPRYQVTQFGKPVTLSCSQTLNHNVMYWYQQKSSQAPKLLFHYYDKDFNNEADTPDNFQSRRPNTSFCFLDIRSPGLGDTAMYLCATSRPPRRGGTDTQYFGPGTRLTVL.

The chain joins TRBV10-2 to TRBJ2-3, with 8 bases matching TRBD2. V lost 10 bases, J lost 2 bases, and 8 bases stayed unmatched. Germline assignment: CDR1 WSHSY and CDR2 SAAADI. This CDR3 has 14 amino acids. This chain's CDR3 is CATKRGGITDTQYF. Here the CDR3 DNA reads TGCGCCACCAAACGGGGGGGCATCACAGATACGCAGTATTTT.

This chain uses TRBV5-1 with TRBJ1-6, with D uncertain. This CDR3 has 14 amino acids. The V gene lost 5 bases and the J gene lost 6 bases, with 12 bases spanning the gap. Looked up from germline, CDR1 is SGHRS and CDR2 is YFSETQ. In DNA form, the CDR3 reads TGCGCCAGCAGTCCAGGAAGCGGTAATTCACCCCTCCACTTT. It encodes CASSPGSGNSPLHF.

The chain uses TRBV2 and TRBJ2-2; TRBD1 agrees at 8 bases. J gave up 2 bases and V 9 bases, and 8 bases lay outside the gene matches. The CDR3 runs to 15 residues. CDR1 is SNHLY, CDR2 FYNNEI, per germline. The CDR3 protein is CARGQATVNTGELFF. The DNA of the CDR3 is TGTGCCAGGGGACAGGCCACGGTTAACACCGGGGAGCTGTTTTTT.

This clone was found a few times. CDR3: CASSFRSNQPQHF. DNA for the CDR3: TGTGCCAGCAGTTTCCGGAGCAATCAGCCCCAGCATTTT. V usage is TRBV27 and J usage is TRBJ1-5; D is uncertain. The CDR3 extends over 13 amino acids. Germline V gene sequence: CDR1 MNHEY, CDR2 SMNVEV (reference sequence). V was trimmed by 3 bases and J by 1 base, leaving 4 bases between them.

The chain carries TRBV9 and TRBJ2-7; D might be TRBD1 (6 bases). There are 16 residues in the CDR3. The germline V gene encodes CDR1 SGDLS and CDR2 YYNGEE. The germline V and J ends were trimmed by 4 bases and 2 bases, with 19 bases remaining between them. The CDR3 here is CASSPSGSDSPYEQYF. The CDR3 DNA reads as TGTGCCAGCAGCCCCTCTGGGTCGGACAGCCCCTACGAGCAGTACTTC.

This CDR3 is CASSELAGGIDEQYF. CDR3 DNA sequence: TGTGCCAGCAGCGAGCTAGCGGGAGGGATAGACGAGCAGTACTTC. The V and J genes are TRBV9 and TRBJ2-7; TRBD2 aligns across 12 bases. V shed 3 bases, J shed 5 bases, and the junction held 6 bases outside the gene matches. This CDR3 region has 15 residues. Germline CDR1 and CDR2: SGDLS and YYNGEE.

V gene TRBV9 combines with J gene TRBJ1-3; D uncertain. Trimming shortened V by 4 bases and J by 2 bases, and 10 bases separated the two germline ends. CDR1 is SGDLS and CDR2 is YYNGEE in the germline V gene. The CDR3 is 14 amino acids. For the CDR3, the DNA is TGTGCCAGCAGCCCGCAGTTCACTGGAAACACCATATATTTT. Translated: CASSPQFTGNTIYF.

V and J are TRBV11-3 and TRBJ2-2, with 10 bases that match TRBD1. The CDR3 loop spans 18 amino acids. Germline CDR1 SGHNT, CDR2 YENEEA. The V and J ends lost 5 bases and 1 base, in that order; junction bases with no gene match: 10. CDR3 DNA sequence: TGTGCCAGCAGCCTGCGGACAGGGGGTTATCGGAACACCGGGGAGCTGTTTTTT. Its translation is CASSLRTGGYRNTGELFF.

The chain links TRBV7-2 to TRBJ2-2, with D perhaps matching TRBD1 (6 bases). Trimming left V 2 bases short and J 7 bases short, with 17 bases between. There are 16 residues in the CDR3. CDR1 is SGHTA and CDR2 is FQGNSA in the germline V gene. CDR3 residues: CASSLKTGSTNGELFF. The CDR3 coding sequence is TGTGCCAGCAGCTTAAAGACAGGATCTACTAACGGGGAGCTGTTTTTT. Supplemented by reference TRBV7-2 and TRBJ2-2, the full variable domain reads GAGVSQSPSNKVTEKGKDVELRCDPISGHTALYWYRQSLGQGLEFLIYFQGNSAPDKSGLPSDRFSAERTGGSVSTLTIQRTQQEDSAVYLCASSLKTGSTNGELFFGEGSRLTVL.

The chain couples TRBV9 to TRBJ2-5, with 9 bases identical to TRBD2. The CDR3 spans 15 residues. V lost 0 bases and J lost 5; bases outside the gene matches: 5. Germline V gives CDR1 SGDLS, CDR2 YYNGEE. The DNA for the CDR3 is TGTGCCAGCAGCGTAGGCGGGGCGGGAGGGGAGACCCAGTACTTC. Translated, it gives CASSVGGAGGETQYF.

This clone was observed once. V and J are TRBV18 and TRBJ2-2, with 11 bases that match TRBD2. The V gene end was trimmed by 3 bases and the J gene end by 8 bases; junction bases not matched to a gene: 14. Germline CDR1 and CDR2: KGHSH and LQKENI. The CDR3 spans 18 residues. CDR3 nucleotide sequence: TGTGCCAGCTCACCGGGACGAGGGACTAGCGGTGCCGCGGGGGAGCTGTTTTTT. Amino acids: CASSPGRGTSGAAGELFF.

In this sample, this clone turned up once. This chain uses TRBV7-9 with TRBJ2-7; 12 nucleotides match TRBD2. From germline, CDR1 is SEHNR and CDR2 FQNEAQ (reference sequence). V dropped 5 bases and J dropped 4; count of bases not matched to a gene: 9. The CDR3 length is 16 residues. CDR3 nucleotides: TGTGCCAGCAGCCACTTACGACTAGCGGGAGCTTACGAGCAGTACTTC. Protein: CASSHLRLAGAYEQYF. Full variable domain (outside the CDR3, taken from reference TRBV7-9 and TRBJ2-7): DTGVSQNPRHKITKRGQNVTFRCDPISEHNRLYWYRQTLGQGPEFLTYFQNEAQLEKSRLLSDRFSAERPKGSFSTLEIQRTEQGDSAMYLCASSHLRLAGAYEQYFGPGTRLTVT.

The V call is TRBV5-1, the J call TRBJ2-1, with 11 bases identical to TRBD2. CDR1 is SGHRS, CDR2 YFSETQ, per germline. The J segment lost 4 bases and the V segment lost 0 bases, leaving 3 bases of the junction unmatched. The CDR3 loop spans 16 amino acids. CDR3 amino acids: CASSLGTSGRYNEQFF. The CDR3 DNA is TGCGCCAGCAGCTTGGGCACTAGCGGGAGATACAATGAGCAGTTCTTC.

The rearrangement links TRBV2 to TRBJ2-1, with TRBD1 matching over 8 bases. This CDR3 is built from 14 residues. Looked up from germline, CDR1 is SNHLY and CDR2 is FYNNEI. V shed 6 bases and J 5 bases; nucleotides not matched to a gene: 6. DNA of the CDR3: TGTGCCAGCAGGGGACGGACAGGGAACAATGAGCAGTTCTTC. It translates to CASRGRTGNNEQFF.

The V call is TRBV7-2, the J call TRBJ2-1; D is possibly TRBD2 (6 bases). V lost 5 bases to trimming and J lost 4 bases, with 18 bases between them. The germline V gene has CDR1 SGHTA and CDR2 FQGNSA. This CDR3 contains 16 residues. CDR3 bases: TGTGCCAGCAGCCCGGGTGGAGGGTGGAAATACAATGAGCAGTTCTTC. It is translated as CASSPGGGWKYNEQFF.

Note on this clone: This may come from a read error, since a much larger clone is one base off. Other nucleotide sequences from this sample produce the same CDR3. The chain is built from TRBV5-5 and TRBJ2-3, with TRBD1 as a possible D gene (6 bases). There are 13 residues in the CDR3. The V end was cut by 5 bases, the J end by 5 bases, with 12 bases between. Germline V CDR1 and CDR2: SGHKS, YYEKEE (reference sequence). The DNA of the CDR3 is TGTGCCAGCAGTTTACCAGGGGTAGATACGCAGTATTTT. Encoded protein: CASSLPGVDTQYF.

CDR3 sequence reads: CATRQGAGQPQHF. CDR3 bases: TGTGCCACTCGACAGGGGGCCGGGCAGCCCCAGCATTTT. This chain joins TRBV2 and TRBJ1-5; 10 bases are shared with TRBD1. V was clipped by 10 bases and J by 7 bases; unmatched bases: 7. The CDR3 runs to 13 residues. CDR1 SNHLY and CDR2 FYNNEI come from the germline V gene.

This chain uses TRBV5-5 with TRBJ2-1; possibly TRBD1 for D (5 bases). The length of the CDR3 is 17 residues. V lost 0 bases and J lost 0, with 13 bases in between. The germline CDR1 and CDR2 sequences are SGHKS and YYEKEE (reference sequence). The CDR3 nucleotides are TGTGCCAGCAGCTTGGGAGCTGGGGCTGGCTCCTACAATGAGCAGTTCTTC. The encoded protein is CASSLGAGAGSYNEQFF.

The genes are TRBV15 and TRBJ2-3; 9 nucleotides line up with TRBD2. J was trimmed by 1 base and V by 0 bases; bases with no gene match: 2. The CDR3 is made up of 16 amino acids. Germline V CDR1 and CDR2: LNHNV, YYDKDF (reference sequence). The CDR3 coding sequence is TGTGCCACCAGCAGAGATGGCGGGAGGGGCACAGATACGCAGTATTTT. It specifies CATSRDGGRGTDTQYF.